This is a list of T cell receptor beta chains from one sample in a study of monozygotic twins with inflammatory bowel disease. TCRdb reprocessed the 5' RACE reads; each CDR3 protein has one entry and no DNA is given. Its clone listing holds about 450,000 distinct CDR3 sequences. Sequencing was performed on blood. The receptors shown here come from a human donor with ulcerative colitis or Crohn's disease, or a healthy co-twin of an affected twin (not recorded which). Each CDR3 is given with its conserved first and last residue.

j_call: TRBJ2-7; cdr3_length: 13; v_call: TRBV29-1; cdr3_aa: CSVAGLGGYEQYF
j_call: TRBJ2-1; cdr3_length: 15; v_call: TRBV5-6; cdr3_aa: CASINRDRVYNEQFF
j_call: TRBJ2-7; cdr3_length: 17; v_call: TRBV11-2; cdr3_aa: CASSLDRAGGTAYEQYF
j_call: TRBJ2-7; cdr3_length: 15; v_call: TRBV6-1; cdr3_aa: CASSRKAGSSYEQYF
j_call: TRBJ2-7; cdr3_length: 14; v_call: TRBV12-3/TRBV12-4; cdr3_aa: CASSPGQGNDEQYF
j_call: TRBJ2-3; cdr3_length: 13; v_call: TRBV25-1; cdr3_aa: CASNPGGTDTQYF
j_call: TRBJ1-2; cdr3_length: 15; v_call: TRBV6-4; cdr3_aa: CASSDSRTGTYGYTF
j_call: TRBJ1-3; cdr3_length: 13; v_call: TRBV4-1; cdr3_aa: CASSRVSGNTIYF
j_call: TRBJ1-1; cdr3_length: 15; v_call: TRBV12-3/TRBV12-4; cdr3_aa: CASNAQQGGTGEAFF
j_call: TRBJ1-5; cdr3_length: 13; v_call: TRBV7-2; cdr3_aa: CASSLVDAQPQHF
j_call: TRBJ2-1; cdr3_length: 14; v_call: TRBV20-1; cdr3_aa: CSARRTGGYNEQFF
j_call: TRBJ2-2; cdr3_length: 17; v_call: TRBV24-1; cdr3_aa: CATSDRGDERNTGELFF
j_call: TRBJ2-1; cdr3_length: 16; v_call: TRBV20-1; cdr3_aa: CSASTGTSLSYNEQFF
j_call: TRBJ1-2; cdr3_length: 12; v_call: TRBV20-1; cdr3_aa: CSARVGAYGYTF
j_call: TRBJ2-1; cdr3_length: 12; v_call: TRBV29-1; cdr3_aa: CSVREYLDEQFF
j_call: TRBJ2-7; cdr3_length: 15; v_call: TRBV5-1; cdr3_aa: CASSLEGRTGNEQYF
j_call: TRBJ2-1; cdr3_length: 16; v_call: TRBV20-1; cdr3_aa: CSARVVAGASYNQQFF
j_call: TRBJ2-1; cdr3_length: 13; v_call: TRBV20-1; cdr3_aa: CSALGLGLNEQFF
j_call: TRBJ2-1; cdr3_length: 13; v_call: TRBV7-9; cdr3_aa: CASSFGTANEQFF
j_call: TRBJ1-1; cdr3_length: 14; v_call: TRBV20-1; cdr3_aa: CSAPRGGMNTEAFF
j_call: TRBJ2-7; cdr3_length: 16; v_call: TRBV12-3/TRBV12-4; cdr3_aa: CASSWRQDGSSYEQYF
j_call: TRBJ2-3; cdr3_length: 15; v_call: TRBV5-1; cdr3_aa: CASSLGVAGVDTQYF
j_call: TRBJ2-7; cdr3_length: 15; v_call: TRBV11-2; cdr3_aa: CASSPSGSHTYEQYF
j_call: TRBJ2-1; cdr3_length: 15; v_call: TRBV19; cdr3_aa: CASTAGGLGDNEQFF
j_call: TRBJ2-7; cdr3_length: 17; v_call: TRBV14; cdr3_aa: CASSQELQERGMGEQYF
j_call: TRBJ2-3; cdr3_length: 15; v_call: TRBV28; cdr3_aa: CASSSGLADTDTQYF
j_call: TRBJ2-1; cdr3_length: 16; v_call: TRBV5-1; cdr3_aa: CASSPGLAGGPSEQFF
j_call: TRBJ2-7; cdr3_length: 12; v_call: TRBV18; cdr3_aa: CASSAERYEQYF